Detailed here is one T cell receptor beta chain. Its antigen is as yet unknown. Thawed PBMCs were FACS-sorted into unstimulated CD4+CD25+CD127- regulatory T cells, CD4+CD25- non-regulatory cells, CD4 and CD8 cells. This sample is part of a study of Tregs in tolerant kidney transplant recipients. Some clones are missing from TCRdb's copy, which holds only in-frame ones; the method was immunoSEQ multiplex PCR. The repertoire holds about 240,000 clones, with about 86% as singletons. Notes on the study in general: The most relevant donor-specific Treg TCRbeta repertoire apparently came from expansion with activated donor B cells. Biological reproducibility was not directly addressed, but technical replication error appeared minimal. Validation in larger populations is needed because few patients were studied.

The CDR3 has 16 amino acids. CDR1 is SNHLY, CDR2 FYNNEI, per germline. Trimming left V 1 base short and J 0 bases short, with 9 bases between. This sequence joins TRBV2 and TRBJ2-2; unclear D gene. The sequence was collected from a human donor in good health. The sample comprised CD4+ T cells from blood. The CDR3 sequence is CASSEDSPANTGELFF. The CDR3 DNA is TGTGCCAGCAGTGAAGATAGCCCGGCGAACACCGGGGAGCTGTTTTTT. Full variable domain (outside the CDR3, taken from reference TRBV2 and TRBJ2-2): EPEVTQTPSHQVTQMGQEVILRCVPISNHLYFYWYRQILGQKVEFLVSFYNNEISEKSEIFDDQFSVERPDGSNFTLKIRSTKLEDSAMYFCASSEDSPANTGELFFGEGSRLTVL.